This T cell receptor (beta chain) was found in a study of cytomegalovirus exposure and HLA in healthy donors. Points from the study as a whole: Cytomegalovirus-associated status was assigned to more than 150 TCR beta chains. Rare sequences made up most TCRs, while some public TCRs were found in many donors. One later analysis, an examination of the 90 to 150 validation repertoires, found that first-cohort TCR clusters tended to co-occur in them.

The method was immunoSEQ multiplex PCR; TCRdb's version includes in-frame clones alone and lacks a portion of them. The table includes some 140,000 clones, 70% to 90% detected once. Among the 120 or so subjects of the validation cohort, separate from the approximately 660-subject first cohort, were the donors. Regarding this clone: The antigen is undetermined.

Trimming stripped 6 bases from V and 0 bases from J, with 25 bases between. The V gene's germline CDR1 is SGHDT and CDR2 YYEEEE. This CDR3 contains 19 residues. The source of this sequence is a human donor in good health. V usage is TRBV5-6 and J usage is TRBJ2-1; D uncertain. Material: PBMCs. CDR3 protein: CASTLRLGDSTFSYNEQFF. As DNA, the CDR3 is TGTGCCAGCACCCTTAGACTCGGCGACTCCACCTTCTCCTACAATGAGCAGTTCTTC.